This TCR beta chain was captured by sequencing in a study of blood T cell repertoires in COVID-19 (dated by TCRdb to the early 2020s). Turning to the overall study: Collaborator samples came from the United States, Italy and Spain and covered acute and convalescent phases of COVID-19. Subjects who had been exposed to COVID-19, were actively infected with it, or had recovered from it provided the deeply sampled blood TCRbeta repertoires that made up the dataset. Where HLA class I and class II types were available, the types were taken from metadata supplied by the sample provider, not from assay-based typing. A freely available public database, intended as a resource for researchers studying the immune response to SARS-CoV-2, is where the repertoires were released. Sample metadata almost always included a de-identified subject ID, COVID-19 status, age in years and sex. Samples came from the ongoing ImmuneRACE study (first 160 participants) plus 1,254 subjects from 6 global collaborators. The prospective study material was composed of cDNA or gDNA derived from T cells, B-cell-depleted T cells, or PBMCs.

The CDR3 starts with the cysteine, ends with the phenylalanine, and has 12 residues. Only CDR3 DNA is held: 36 bases, read in frame from base 1. CDR1 and CDR2 were assigned from the germline V gene as SNHLY and FYNNEI. The V end loses 8 bases and the J end loses 8 bases, and a stretch of 15 bases separates them. TCRbeta CDR3 regions were amplified from genomic DNA using the immunoSEQ Assay, a bias-controlled multiplex PCR. The paper's processing steps were these. The number of nucleated cells in each sample was estimated from the amplification of reference gene primers within the assay. To quantify the absolute abundance of each unique TCRbeta CDR3 rearrangement, sequence reads were collapsed and filtered. For each sample, productive Simpson clonality was calculated by taking the square root of Simpson's diversity index across productive rearrangements. The source is immuneACCESS, and TCRdb retained only in-frame sequences with V and J called. Part of the clones is not carried over; for the studies checked, unresolved V genes explain less than half of this, and the remainder is unexplained. The V and J calls and the clone size are those of that table, but D and trimming were determined from the DNA. The sample profile shows approximately 90,000 clones; around 87% of them were found once. The top ten hold approximately 8% of the sample.

Collaborating institutions collected whole blood in K2EDTA tubes following their own protocols. For TCRbeta analysis, collaborators shipped samples in one of three forms: frozen whole blood, isolated PBMCs, or DNA extracted from either of those sample types. What the work shows at the level of the full study, not this receptor alone: Clinical and demographic metadata were provided uncurated, with the amount varying by source and participant.

Notes on this clone: Its antigen target is currently unknown. No clone much larger than this one lies a single base away; base qualities are absent.

The material sequenced was peripheral blood. This clonotype originated in a human donor with acute or convalescent COVID-19. The donor label of this sample is uncertain. In this chain, TRBV2 is recombined with TRBJ1-1, with the D gene not clear enough to name. The DNA reads TGTGCCAGCCGGAAGGAGGACTCGGAAGCTTTCTTT. Its amino acids are CASRKEDSEAFF. This CDR3, with the reference TRBV2 and TRBJ1-1 proteins standing in past its ends, gives the full variable domain EPEVTQTPSHQVTQMGQEVILRCVPISNHLYFYWYRQILGQKVEFLVSFYNNEISEKSEIFDDQFSVERPDGSNFTLKIRSTKLEDSAMYFCASRKEDSEAFFGQGTRLTVV.